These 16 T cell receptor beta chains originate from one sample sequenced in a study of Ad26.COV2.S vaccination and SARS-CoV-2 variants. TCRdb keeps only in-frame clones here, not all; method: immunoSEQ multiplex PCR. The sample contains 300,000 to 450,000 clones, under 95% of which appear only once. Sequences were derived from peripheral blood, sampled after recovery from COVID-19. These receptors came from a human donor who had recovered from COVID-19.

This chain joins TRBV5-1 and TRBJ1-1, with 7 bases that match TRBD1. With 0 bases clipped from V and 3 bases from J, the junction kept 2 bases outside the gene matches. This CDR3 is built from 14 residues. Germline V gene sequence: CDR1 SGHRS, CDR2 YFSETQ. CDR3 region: CASSLARGDTEAFF. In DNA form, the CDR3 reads TGCGCCAGCAGCTTGGCCAGGGGGGACACTGAAGCTTTCTTT. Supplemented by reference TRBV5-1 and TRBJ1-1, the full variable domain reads KAGVTQTPRYLIKTRGQQVTLSCSPISGHRSVSWYQQTPGQGLQFLFEYFSETQRNKGNFPGRFSGRQFSNSRSEMNVSTLELGDSALYLCASSLARGDTEAFFGQGTRLTVV.

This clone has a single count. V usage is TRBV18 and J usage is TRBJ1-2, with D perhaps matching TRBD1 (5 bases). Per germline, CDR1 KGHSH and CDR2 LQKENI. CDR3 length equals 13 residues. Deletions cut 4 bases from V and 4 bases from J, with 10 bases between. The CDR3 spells CASSLDSLYGYTF. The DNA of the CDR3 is TGTGCCAGCTCACTAGACAGCCTCTATGGCTACACCTTC.

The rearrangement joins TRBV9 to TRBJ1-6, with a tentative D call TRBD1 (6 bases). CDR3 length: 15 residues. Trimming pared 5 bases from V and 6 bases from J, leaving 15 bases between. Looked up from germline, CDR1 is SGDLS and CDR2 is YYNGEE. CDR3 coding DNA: TGTGCCAGCAGGGGGGGCAGGGGAGGTAATTCACCCCTCCACTTT. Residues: CASRGGRGGNSPLHF.

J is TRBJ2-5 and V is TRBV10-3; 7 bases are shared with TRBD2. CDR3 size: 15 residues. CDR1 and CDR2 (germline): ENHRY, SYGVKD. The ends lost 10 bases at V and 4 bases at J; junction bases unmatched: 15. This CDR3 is CATLMQSGGRETQYF. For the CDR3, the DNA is TGTGCCACCCTCATGCAGTCGGGGGGAAGAGAGACCCAGTACTTC.

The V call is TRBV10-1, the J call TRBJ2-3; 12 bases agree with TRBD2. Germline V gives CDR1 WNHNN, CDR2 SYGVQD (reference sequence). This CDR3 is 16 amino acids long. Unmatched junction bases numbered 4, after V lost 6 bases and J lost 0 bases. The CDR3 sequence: CASSAGLAGSTDTQYF. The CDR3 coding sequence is TGCGCCAGCAGCGCGGGACTAGCGGGCAGCACAGATACGCAGTATTTT.

The CDR3 reads CASSSSGTETQYF. Written as DNA, the CDR3 is TGTGCCAGCAGTTCCTCTGGAACGGAGACCCAGTACTTC. The V and J genes are TRBV12-3 or TRBV12-4 and TRBJ2-5; no definite D call. CDR3 length equals 13 residues. Trimming took 4 bases from V and 5 from J, leaving 11 bases between them.

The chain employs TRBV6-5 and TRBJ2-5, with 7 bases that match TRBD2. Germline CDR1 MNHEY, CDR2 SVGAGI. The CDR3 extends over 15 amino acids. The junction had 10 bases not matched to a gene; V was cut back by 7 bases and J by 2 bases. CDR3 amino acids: CASKGISGPQETQYF. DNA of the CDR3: TGTGCCAGCAAAGGGATTAGCGGGCCACAAGAGACCCAGTACTTC.

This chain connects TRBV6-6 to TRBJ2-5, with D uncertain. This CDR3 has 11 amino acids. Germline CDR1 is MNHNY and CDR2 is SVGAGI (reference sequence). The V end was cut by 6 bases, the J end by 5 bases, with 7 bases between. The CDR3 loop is CASSLKETQYF. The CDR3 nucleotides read TGTGCCAGCAGCCTAAAGGAGACCCAGTACTTC.

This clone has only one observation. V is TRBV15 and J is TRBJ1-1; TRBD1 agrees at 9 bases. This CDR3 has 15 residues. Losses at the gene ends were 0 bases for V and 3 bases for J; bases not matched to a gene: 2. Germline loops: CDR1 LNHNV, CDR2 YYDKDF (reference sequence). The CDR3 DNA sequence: TGTGCCACCAGCAGAGATCGGGACAGGGACACTGAAGCTTTCTTT. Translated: CATSRDRDRDTEAFF.

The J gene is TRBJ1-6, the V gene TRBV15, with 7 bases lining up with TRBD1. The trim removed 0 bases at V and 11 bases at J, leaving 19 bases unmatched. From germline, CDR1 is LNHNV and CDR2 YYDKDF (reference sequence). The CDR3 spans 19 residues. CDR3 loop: CATSRDGDSWNPGRPPLHF. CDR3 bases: TGTGCCACCAGCAGAGATGGGGACAGCTGGAACCCTGGAAGGCCACCCCTCCACTTT.

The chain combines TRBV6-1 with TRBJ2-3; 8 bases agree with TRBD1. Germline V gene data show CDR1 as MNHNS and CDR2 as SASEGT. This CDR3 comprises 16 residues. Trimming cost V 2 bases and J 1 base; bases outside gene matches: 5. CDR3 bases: TGTGCCAGCAGTGAACGGACAGGGATACGCACAGATACGCAGTATTTT. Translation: CASSERTGIRTDTQYF.

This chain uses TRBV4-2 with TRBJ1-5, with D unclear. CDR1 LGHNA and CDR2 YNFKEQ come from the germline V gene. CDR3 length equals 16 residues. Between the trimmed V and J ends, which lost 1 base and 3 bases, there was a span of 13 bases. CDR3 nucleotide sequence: TGTGCCAGCAGCCAAGTGGGTTCAGGAGACAATCAGCCCCAGCATTTT. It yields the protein CASSQVGSGDNQPQHF.

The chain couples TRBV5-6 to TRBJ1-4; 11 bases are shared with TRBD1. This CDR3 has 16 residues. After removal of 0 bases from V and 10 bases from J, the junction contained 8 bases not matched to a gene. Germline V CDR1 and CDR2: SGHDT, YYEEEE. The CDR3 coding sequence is TGTGCCAGCAGCTTGGCCAGGGACAGGGGGAAGGGAAAACTGTTTTTT. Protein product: CASSLARDRGKGKLFF.

The CDR3 DNA reads TGTGCCAGCAGCTACCGGGACGAAGGACTCTACGAGCAGTACTTC. Its protein is CASSYRDEGLYEQYF. The rearrangement links TRBV6-5 to TRBJ2-7; D tentatively fits TRBD1 or TRBD2 (5 bases each). The CDR3 loop spans 15 amino acids. V was clipped by 6 bases and J by 3 bases, with 18 bases between them. The germline V gene has CDR1 MNHEY and CDR2 SVGAGI.

CDR3 in amino acids: CASSATPIAGGPLSGANVLTF. The CDR3 DNA sequence: TGTGCCAGCAGCGCCACCCCAATAGCGGGGGGGCCGCTCTCTGGGGCCAACGTCCTGACTTTC. The chain uses TRBV9 and TRBJ2-6; 11 positions agree with TRBD2. Germline CDR1 is SGDLS and CDR2 is YYNGEE. The length of the CDR3 is 21 residues. After removal of 3 bases from V and 0 bases from J, the junction contained 14 bases not matched to a gene.

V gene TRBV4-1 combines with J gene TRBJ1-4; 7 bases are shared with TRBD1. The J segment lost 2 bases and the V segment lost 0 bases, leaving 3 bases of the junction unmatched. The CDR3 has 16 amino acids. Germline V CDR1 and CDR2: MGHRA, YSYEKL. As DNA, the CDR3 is TGCGCCAGCAGCCAAGAGCTCAGGGGGACTAATGAAAAACTGTTTTTT. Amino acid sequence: CASSQELRGTNEKLFF.